This T cell receptor (beta chain) stems from a study of cytomegalovirus exposure and HLA in healthy donors. About the research overall: As an earlier analysis found, some 170 million T cells yielded about 120 million unique TCR beta sequences. Notes on the study in general: In a later analysis, TCR beta V- and J-gene trimming was associated with a missense DCLRE1C variant.

Vbeta (60) and Jbeta (13) primers were used in the PCR. Assay used: immunoSEQ multiplex PCR; TCRdb lists only in-frame clones, some missing. In the table there are over 60,000 clones, 75% of which are singletons. With respect to this clone: Its antigen is not identified.

The CDR3 extends over 16 amino acids. In germline, CDR1 is SGHVS, CDR2 FQNEAQ. V was clipped by 3 bases and J by 5 bases; unmatched bases: 8. The chain employs TRBV7-8 and TRBJ1-4; TRBD1 aligns across 8 bases. Sequencing was performed on PBMCs. This receptor was taken from a woman aged 25 to 39 in good health and CMV-seropositive. CDR3 sequence reads: CASSLGASGGNEKLFF. Here the CDR3 DNA reads TGTGCCAGCAGCTTGGGTGCCTCAGGGGGCAATGAAAAACTGTTTTTT.